This TCR beta chain is from a study of cytomegalovirus exposure and HLA in healthy donors (TCRdb year 2017). For context, the study as a whole: In an earlier analysis of some 550 of the donors, 250 to 300 Gb of sequence data and approximately 120 million unique TCR beta sequences from about 179 million T cells were reported. The aim of the study was to test whether cataloging public T cell receptors could identify signatures of past pathogen exposure. All discovery cohort repertoires had been generated using a single sequencing platform. An early release that covered 640 HLA-typed donors contained around 300 gigabases of sequencing data and 75 million to 100 million unique TCR sequences. To decide whether each TCR beta V gene segment behaved as functional or pseudogenic, an earlier analysis of several hundred of the donors relied on high-throughput TCR beta sequencing. In addition to the first cohort of 666 subjects, a separate validation cohort of under 150 different subjects was used. The study used immunosequencing to profile the T cell repertoires of approximately 640 subjects and linked those repertoires to cytomegalovirus serostatus. Typing coverage varied by locus: roughly 620-640 donors for A, B, C, DRB1 and DQB1; about 520 for DQA1; around 610 for DPA1; approximately 490 for DPB1. Donor age, sex, ethnicity and CMV serostatus were compiled alongside the repertoire data. Rather than drawing on any new phenotypic data, the later analysis identified candidate immune exposures from TCR beta sequences and the way those sequences occurred across donors. In a later analysis, previously published TCR beta repertoires from fewer than 750 donors were re-analyzed and high-resolution HLA genotyping was added so that TCR occurrence patterns could be studied. HLA typing included class I and class II loci at four-digit resolution. Among under 450 genotyped donors of the cohort, an average of roughly 240,000 unique TCR beta nucleotide sequences were sequenced per donor, roughly 18% of them non-productive. A later genetic analysis used genome-wide SNP genotypes for about three fifths of the 666 donors, treating that subset as a discovery cohort. Of the roughly 400 genotyped donors, less than 85% were placed in the genetic ancestry cluster associated with self-reported Caucasian donors. To predict cytomegalovirus infection status, the study brought together high-throughput TCR immunosequencing, statistical association of individual TCRs with disease status, and machine learning. Because of strong linkage in the cohort, 4 to 6 DR-DQ haplotypes were treated as single units for association and clustering.

Points on this clone: Its antigen target is currently unknown. Base qualities were left out, and no much larger clone turns up one base away.

Results the study describes overall, beyond this receptor: Because counts were too low, 15 to 20 rarely observed V segments, including chromosome 9 orphons, were excluded from the earlier analysis of about 500 of the donors. The 87-base-pair reads could not distinguish some IMGT-functional V segments, including TRBV6-2 and TRBV6-3, so those segments were excluded. Correlated functional status among segregating V segments might be attributable to linkage disequilibrium, but an unknown experimental factor could not be ruled out. A later genetic analysis associated a missense DCLRE1C variant with V-gene and J-gene trimming of TCR beta chains, and an independent cohort replicated the association. A cluster of highly shared sequence variants was judged likely to be a technical artifact of the sequencing pipeline. Strong co-occurrence of HLA alleles, especially DR and DQ, made assigning TCR associations to individual alleles difficult. A further reported finding was that TCR beta sequences accurately predicted the HLA-A and HLA-B alleles for most subjects in the first cohort. At a false discovery rate of 0.05, a later analysis linked approximately 18,000 TCR beta sequences to specific HLA alleles. Across donors, most TCR sequences were observed very rarely, whereas some public TCRs were present in many individuals. In a later analysis, HLA-associated TCR beta chains showed more clonal expansion and lower generation probabilities than non-associated chains that were equally common. In both the original and validation cohorts, the classifier was reported to diagnose cytomegalovirus status with high specificity and sensitivity. Presence/absence analyses assumed roughly uniform sequencing depth across donors, an assumption that may not hold. The study listed approximately 160 TCR beta chains as associated with cytomegalovirus. According to a later analysis, TCR association rates differed among HLA loci, with DRB1 alleles showing the most associated TCRs and HLA-C alleles showing the fewest. Three of the identified cytomegalovirus-associated TCR beta chains were confirmed in vitro to be specific for cytomegalovirus antigens. Because some donors lacked HLA typing at each locus, the association tests relied only on the typed subset. Only TCR beta chains were sequenced in this cohort, and the absence of alpha or paired-chain data limited detectable features. In a later analysis, several top co-occurrence clusters were reported to appear linked to parvovirus B19, influenza, CMV and Epstein-Barr virus. A later analysis found that most CMV-associated TCR beta chains appeared HLA-restricted, with HLA associations seemingly driven largely by CMV exposure. In an earlier analysis of 450 to 750 of the donors, most TCR beta V segments appeared in productive rearrangements about 87% or about 30% of the time, broadly matching IMGT annotations. According to the authors, the approach could potentially be generalized to other disease states and immunological phenotypes. A later genetic analysis reported fewer N-insertions in productive TCRs among donors in an Asian-associated ancestry cluster than the roughly 650-donor mean. The only immune exposure information available for the cohort was CMV serostatus.

In total, about 650 healthy bone marrow donors made up the cohort. At the time of sampling, all cohort members were nominally healthy, though unrecorded immune exposures were likely present. The donor was CMV seronegative and belonged to the group of around 350 seronegative cohort members. Every donor gave a peripheral blood sample, and the peripheral blood mononuclear cells from that sample were used for TCR beta sequencing. Genomic DNA was extracted from the blood cell samples with the Qiagen DNeasy Blood Extraction Kit. The library was generated by the immunoSEQ multiplex PCR assay. For the multiplex PCR, a mixture combining 60 forward primers for TCR Vbeta segments and 13 reverse primers for TCR Jbeta segments was used. A multiplex PCR assay on genomic DNA amplified the CDR3 region of rearranged TCR beta genes. On the Illumina HiSeq System, the amplified TCR beta libraries were sequenced as 87-base-pair reads. The authors' pipeline ran thus. In a later analysis, around 80 million unique TCR beta chains were counted across the 666 repertoires, and roughly 11 million of these chains were shared by at least two donors. Raw reads were error-corrected and collapsed into unique sequences with a nearest-neighbor algorithm that merged closely related sequences to remove PCR and sequencing errors. To assign V, D and J gene segments, CDR3 sequences were aligned to IMGT reference sequences. Each retained sequence needed at least a six-nucleotide match to both a V gene segment and a J gene segment. Rearrangements were classified as productive when the CDR3 lacked stop codons and remained in frame with V and J, and all other rearrangements were classified as non-productive. Following IMGT convention, CDR3 was defined as the stretch from the second conserved V-encoded cysteine up to the conserved J-encoded phenylalanine. The earlier analysis of a few hundred of the donors excluded sequences that lacked an unambiguous match to a single V gene segment. An earlier analysis of over 450 of the donors classified V segments as functional when productive rearrangements were above 56.7% and as segregating when the standard deviation between donors was above 5%. To diagnose cytomegalovirus status from the catalog of TCR beta chain sequences, a statistical classification framework was built. V and J gene assignment, in a later analysis, came from comparing TCR nucleotide sequences with IMGT/GENE-DB human TR gene sequences. A later analysis assigned CDR3 sequences and most-parsimonious VDJ recombination scenarios with the TCRdist pipeline. In a later analysis, each TCR beta chain was defined by its CDR3 amino acid sequence together with its V-gene family, and reads without a unique V-gene family were excluded. To address suspected cross-contamination and a sequencing artifact, a later analysis removed several hundred highly shared, low-generation-probability nucleotide sequences. For each public chain, a later analysis derived a clonal expansion index from normalized ranks of inferred template counts within each repertoire. Generation probabilities in a later analysis came from a VDJ recombination model fitted to out-of-frame rearrangements, and those results were checked against IGoR. A later analysis scored TCR-TCR, TCR-HLA and TCR-CMV co-occurrence with hypergeometric tests, applying a repertoire-size bias correction to TCR pairs. False discovery rates were estimated in a later analysis by permuting HLA or CMV assignments 20 times. In a later analysis, co-occurring TCRs were grouped using DBSCAN, with TCRdist sequence similarity added in when clustering inside HLA-allele-positive subsets. For co-occurrence clustering, repertoires with fewer than 30,000 or more than 120,000 public chains were excluded, along with five repertoires with anomalous nucleotide sharing. TCRdb took this table from immuneACCESS and kept in-frame rearrangements with V and J called. Such tables lack part of the clones; where checked against another copy, unresolved V genes explain under half of the gap, and the rest is unexplained. V, J and clone size reflect that table, while D and trimming were determined from the DNA. In this sample the table shows over 110,000 clones, about 80% of which occur a single time. The ten largest clones capture roughly 2.9% of the sample.

The CDR3 contains 17 residues, cysteine and phenylalanine counted. Just CDR3 DNA is preserved here, 51 bases in frame from base 1. Trimming takes 5 bases off V and 8 bases off J; junction bases not matched to a gene: 13. Via the germline V gene (reference sequence), CDR1 is MNHEY and CDR2 SMNVEV. The sequenced material came from PBMCs. The chain is encoded by TRBV27 joined to TRBJ1-3; 12 of the junction bases match TRBD1. The TCR originated in a female donor in good health and CMV-seronegative. CDR3 region: CASSPTPPGQGAYTIYF. The nucleotide sequence reads as follows: TGTGCCAGCAGTCCCACCCCTCCGGGACAGGGGGCCTACACCATATATTTT.